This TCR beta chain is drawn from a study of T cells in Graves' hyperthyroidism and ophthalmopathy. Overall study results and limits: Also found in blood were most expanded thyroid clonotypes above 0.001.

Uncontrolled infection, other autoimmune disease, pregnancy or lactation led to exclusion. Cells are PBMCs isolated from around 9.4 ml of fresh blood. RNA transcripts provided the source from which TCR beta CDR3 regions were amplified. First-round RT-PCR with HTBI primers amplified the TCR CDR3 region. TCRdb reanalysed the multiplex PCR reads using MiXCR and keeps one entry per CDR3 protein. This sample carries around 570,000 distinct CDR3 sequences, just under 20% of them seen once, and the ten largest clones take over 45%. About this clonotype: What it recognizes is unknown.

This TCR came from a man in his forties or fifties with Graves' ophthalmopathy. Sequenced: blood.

The CDR3 loop reads CSAQSGSTDTQYF. The CDR3 nucleotides are TGCAGTGCCCAAAGCGGGAGCACAGATACGCAGTATTTT. This chain links TRBV20-1 with TRBJ2-3; D may be TRBD2 (6 bases). V was cut by 6 bases and J by 0 bases, with 10 bases left in between. Germline CDR1 DFQATT, CDR2 SNEGSKA (reference sequence). This CDR3 region has 13 residues.